This is a list of T cell receptor beta chains from one sample in a study of cytomegalovirus exposure and HLA in healthy donors. Generated by immunoSEQ multiplex PCR, the TCRdb table keeps only in-frame clones and is missing some. The sample holds over 150,000 clones; just over 75% are singletons and the top ten take about 4%. The sample was PBMCs. The origin of the receptors is a woman in her fifties or sixties in good health and CMV-seropositive. Both conserved end residues are part of each CDR3. A D gene is named only where the DNA matches it firmly. Clone size appears in some rows only: once, few, many, or a class for an expanded clone.

V: TRBV5-1; size: .; D: TRBD1; J: TRBJ2-7; DNA: TGCGCCAGCAAGAGGACGGCGGGACAGGGCCTTTCCTACGAGCAGTACTTC; CDR3: CASKRTAGQGLSYEQYF
V: TRBV7-2; size: .; D: .; J: TRBJ2-7; DNA: TGTGCCAGCAGCTCTAGTGTACAGGGCTACGAGCAGTACTTC; CDR3: CASSSSVQGYEQYF
V: TRBV7-3; size: .; D: TRBD2; J: TRBJ2-5; DNA: TGTGCCAGCAGCATGGGACTAGCGCCAGAGACCCAGTACTTC; CDR3: CASSMGLAPETQYF
V: TRBV25-1; size: .; D: .; J: TRBJ2-3; DNA: TGTGCCAGCAGTGAATACGGACAGTCTAGCACAGATACGCAGTATTTT; CDR3: CASSEYGQSSTDTQYF
V: TRBV9; size: .; D: TRBD2; J: TRBJ2-2; DNA: TGTGCCAGCAGCGTCCCCGGGGGGACCGGGGAGCTGTTTTTT; CDR3: CASSVPGGTGELFF
V: TRBV19; size: .; D: .; J: TRBJ1-1; DNA: TGTGCCAGTAGTATAGGGGCAGTTAACACTGAAGCTTTCTTT; CDR3: CASSIGAVNTEAFF
V: TRBV28; size: few; D: .; J: TRBJ1-4; DNA: TGTGCCAGCAGTCTCCCCGGGTCTTTTGAAAAACTGTTTTTT; CDR3: CASSLPGSFEKLFF
V: TRBV7-9; size: .; D: TRBD2; J: TRBJ2-1; DNA: TGTGCCAGCAGCTTAGCCACCGCGGGGGGCTCCTACAATGAGCAGTTCTTC; CDR3: CASSLATAGGSYNEQFF
V: TRBV19; size: .; D: .; J: TRBJ1-6; DNA: TGTGCCAGTAGGGAGGATCCTAGGAGCTCACCCCTCCACTTT; CDR3: CASREDPRSSPLHF
V: TRBV4-2; size: .; D: TRBD1; J: TRBJ1-1; DNA: TGTGCCAGCACCCTAACAGGGGCGAACACTGAAGCTTTCTTT; CDR3: CASTLTGANTEAFF
V: TRBV2; size: many; D: .; J: TRBJ2-1; DNA: TGTGCCAGCATGCAGCGAGAAGGTAATGAGCAGTTCTTC; CDR3: CASMQREGNEQFF
V: TRBV29-1; size: .; D: TRBD1; J: TRBJ1-5; DNA: TGCAGCGTCGGGACAGGGGGCAATCAGCCCCAGCATTTT; CDR3: CSVGTGGNQPQHF
V: TRBV19; size: once; D: TRBD2; J: TRBJ2-1; DNA: TGTGCCAGTAGTACTAGCGGGGGGGAATATGAGCAGTTCTTC; CDR3: CASSTSGGEYEQFF
V: TRBV7-9; size: .; D: .; J: TRBJ1-1; DNA: TGTGCCAGCAGCCCGACCGGGGGGCTGGGTCAAGCTTTCTTT; CDR3: CASSPTGGLGQAFF
V: TRBV6-1; size: medium-sized; D: .; J: TRBJ1-5; DNA: TGTGCCAGCCTTTCACAGGGGCCCCAGCATTTT; CDR3: CASLSQGPQHF
V: TRBV2; size: .; D: .; J: TRBJ1-5; DNA: TGTGCCAGCAGCCGAACAGGGACGAGCAATCAGCCCCAGCATTTT; CDR3: CASSRTGTSNQPQHF
V: TRBV5-6; size: .; D: TRBD1; J: TRBJ2-1; DNA: TGTGCCAGCAGCTTCCGGGACAGGGGCTACAATGAGCAGTTCTTC; CDR3: CASSFRDRGYNEQFF
V: TRBV27; size: .; D: .; J: TRBJ2-3; DNA: TGTGCCAGCAGTTTTACGGGCACAGATACGCAGTATTTT; CDR3: CASSFTGTDTQYF
V: TRBV7-2; size: .; D: .; J: TRBJ2-7; DNA: TGTGCCAGCCGAAGAGCCTACGAGCAGTACTTC; CDR3: CASRRAYEQYF
V: TRBV6-6; size: .; D: .; J: TRBJ2-1; DNA: TGTGCCAGCAGTTTACGAGGTGAACAGGGTAGGAATGAGCAGTTCTTC; CDR3: CASSLRGEQGRNEQFF
V: TRBV2; size: few; D: TRBD1; J: TRBJ2-7; DNA: TGTGCCAGCAATCTCCGACAGGGGGCAACTAACGAGCAGTACTTC; CDR3: CASNLRQGATNEQYF
V: TRBV29-1; size: few; D: TRBD2; J: TRBJ2-1; DNA: TGCAGCGCTAATCCGGGACTAGCAGAGTTCTTC; CDR3: CSANPGLAEFF
V: TRBV5-1; size: .; D: TRBD1; J: TRBJ2-4; DNA: TGCGCCAGCAGCCTGCTACAGGGGGCCAAAAACATTCAGTACTTC; CDR3: CASSLLQGAKNIQYF
V: TRBV7-2; size: .; D: .; J: TRBJ1-1; DNA: TGTGCCACCTCGACAGGCGGTGGGACTGAAGCTTTCTTT; CDR3: CATSTGGGTEAFF
V: TRBV18; size: .; D: .; J: TRBJ2-7; DNA: TGTGCCAGCTCAGGGGGACTGTCCGACTACGAGCAGTACTTC; CDR3: CASSGGLSDYEQYF
V: TRBV27; size: .; D: TRBD1; J: TRBJ1-5; DNA: TGTGCCAGCAGTAACAACAGGGGTACTCAGCCCCAGCATTTT; CDR3: CASSNNRGTQPQHF
V: TRBV5-4; size: .; D: TRBD2; J: TRBJ2-7; DNA: TGTGCCAGCAGCTCACTAGCGGGGGATACCTACGAGCAGTACTTC; CDR3: CASSSLAGDTYEQYF
V: TRBV14; size: .; D: TRBD2; J: TRBJ2-7; DNA: TGTGCCGGGAAATTCAGCGGGGCGTCCTACGAGCAGTACTTC; CDR3: CAGKFSGASYEQYF